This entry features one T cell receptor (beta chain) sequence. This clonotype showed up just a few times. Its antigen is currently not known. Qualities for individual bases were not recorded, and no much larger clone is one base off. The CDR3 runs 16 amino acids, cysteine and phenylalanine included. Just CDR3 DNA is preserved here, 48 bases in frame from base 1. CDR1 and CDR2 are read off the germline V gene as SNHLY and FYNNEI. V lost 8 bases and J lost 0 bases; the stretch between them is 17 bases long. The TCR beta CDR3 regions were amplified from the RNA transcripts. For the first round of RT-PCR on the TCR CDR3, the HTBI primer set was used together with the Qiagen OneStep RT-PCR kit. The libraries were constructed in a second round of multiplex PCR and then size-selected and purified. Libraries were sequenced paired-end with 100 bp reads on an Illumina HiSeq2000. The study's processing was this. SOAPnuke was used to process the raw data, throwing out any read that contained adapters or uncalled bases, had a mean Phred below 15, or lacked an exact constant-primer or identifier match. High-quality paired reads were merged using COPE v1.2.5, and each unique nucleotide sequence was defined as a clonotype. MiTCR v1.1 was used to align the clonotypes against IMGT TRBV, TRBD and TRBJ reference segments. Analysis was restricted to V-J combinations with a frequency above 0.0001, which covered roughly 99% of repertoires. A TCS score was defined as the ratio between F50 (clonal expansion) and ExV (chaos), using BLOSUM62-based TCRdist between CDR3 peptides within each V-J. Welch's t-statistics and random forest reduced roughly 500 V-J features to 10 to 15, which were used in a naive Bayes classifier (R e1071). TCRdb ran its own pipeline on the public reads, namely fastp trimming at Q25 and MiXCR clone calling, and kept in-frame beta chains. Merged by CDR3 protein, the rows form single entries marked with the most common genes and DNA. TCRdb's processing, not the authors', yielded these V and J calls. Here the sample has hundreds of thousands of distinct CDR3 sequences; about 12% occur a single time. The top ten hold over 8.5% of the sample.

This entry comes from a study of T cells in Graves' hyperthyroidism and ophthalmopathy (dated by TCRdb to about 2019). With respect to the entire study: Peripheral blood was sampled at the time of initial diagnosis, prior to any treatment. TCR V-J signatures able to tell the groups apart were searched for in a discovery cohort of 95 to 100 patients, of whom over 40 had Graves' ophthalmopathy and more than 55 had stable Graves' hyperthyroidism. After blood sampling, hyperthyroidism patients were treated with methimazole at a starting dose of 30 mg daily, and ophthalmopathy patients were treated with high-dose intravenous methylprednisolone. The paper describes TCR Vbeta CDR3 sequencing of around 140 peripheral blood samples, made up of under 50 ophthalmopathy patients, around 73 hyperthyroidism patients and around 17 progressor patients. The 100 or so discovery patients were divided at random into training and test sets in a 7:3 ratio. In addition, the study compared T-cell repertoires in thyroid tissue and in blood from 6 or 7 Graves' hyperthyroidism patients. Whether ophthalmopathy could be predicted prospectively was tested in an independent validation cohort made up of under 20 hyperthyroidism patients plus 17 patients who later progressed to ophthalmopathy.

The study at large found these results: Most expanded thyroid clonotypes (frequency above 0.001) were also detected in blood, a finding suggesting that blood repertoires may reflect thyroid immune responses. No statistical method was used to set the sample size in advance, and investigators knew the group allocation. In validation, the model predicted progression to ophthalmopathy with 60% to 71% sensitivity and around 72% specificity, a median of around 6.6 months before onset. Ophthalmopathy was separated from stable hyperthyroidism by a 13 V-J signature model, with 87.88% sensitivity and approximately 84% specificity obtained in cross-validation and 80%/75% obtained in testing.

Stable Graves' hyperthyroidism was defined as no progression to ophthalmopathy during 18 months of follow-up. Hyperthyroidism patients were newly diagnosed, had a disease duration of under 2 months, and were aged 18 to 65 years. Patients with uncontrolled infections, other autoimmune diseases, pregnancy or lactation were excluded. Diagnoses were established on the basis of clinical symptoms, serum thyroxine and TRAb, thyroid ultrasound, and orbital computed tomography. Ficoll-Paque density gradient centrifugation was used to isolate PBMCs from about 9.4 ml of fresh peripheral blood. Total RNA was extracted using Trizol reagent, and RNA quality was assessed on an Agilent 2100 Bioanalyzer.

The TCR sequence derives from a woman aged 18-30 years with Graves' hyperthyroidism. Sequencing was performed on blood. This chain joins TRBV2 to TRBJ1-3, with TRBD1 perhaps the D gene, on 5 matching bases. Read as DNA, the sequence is TGTGCCAGCCACCGGCGGGGACCCTACTCTGGAAACACCATATATTTT. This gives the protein CASHRRGPYSGNTIYF.